The 6 T cell receptor beta chains below were found in one sample sequenced in a study of beta chain features in type 1 diabetes. TCRB transcripts that were expressed got sequenced, as all of the isolated RNA had been reverse transcribed. The assay was immunoSEQ multiplex PCR, and TCRdb's table has in-frame clones only and misses some. Among some 700,000 clones listed, around an eighth were seen once. The antigens for these receptors are not known. The study, taken as a whole, reports: Shortening of TCRB CDR3s, moderate but significant, appeared in all four CD4+ subsets of Type 1 diabetes patients.

The sample taken for sequencing was naive CD4+ T cells from blood. Receptors were obtained from a man aged 18 to 35 with type 1 diabetes.

This clone has just one count. V usage is TRBV28 and J usage is TRBJ2-1, with no clear D. This CDR3 is built from 12 residues. CDR1 is MDHEN and CDR2 is SYDVKM in the germline V gene. V gave up 8 bases and J gave up 6 bases, with 11 bases separating them. CDR3 amino acids: CASLRAPNEQFF. As DNA, the CDR3 is TGTGCCAGCCTCCGAGCTCCCAATGAGCAGTTCTTC.

Only a few counts were recorded for this clone. The same CDR3 can be traced to other DNA sequences in this sample. CDR3 protein: CASSLDGNQPQHF. CDR3 DNA sequence: TGTGCCAGCAGCCTAGATGGCAATCAGCCCCAGCATTTT. The gene calls are TRBV7-9 and TRBJ1-5; D remains unclear. Germline lookup yields CDR1 SEHNR and CDR2 FQNEAQ (reference sequence). V was shortened by 5 bases and J by 2 bases, with 7 bases between the two germline ends. CDR3 length: 13 residues.

The V and J genes are TRBV13 and TRBJ1-2, with 8 bases fitting TRBD1. CDR1 is PRHDT and CDR2 is FYEKMQ in the germline V gene (reference sequence). V shed 2 bases, J shed 3 bases, and the junction held 5 bases outside the gene matches. There are 15 residues in the CDR3. In nucleotides, the CDR3 is TGTGCCAGCAGCTTAAGGACAGGGTCGGACTATGGCTACACCTTC. Translation: CASSLRTGSDYGYTF.

This clone was recorded a few times. The V gene is TRBV2, the J gene TRBJ2-5; 9 bases align to TRBD2. CDR1 is SNHLY, CDR2 FYNNEI, per germline. CDR3 length: 12 residues. The V gene end was trimmed by 5 bases and the J gene end by 13 bases; junction bases not matched to a gene: 8. CDR3 nucleotide sequence: TGTGCCAGCAGTCAAAGCGGGGGGCCCCGGTACTTC. It specifies CASSQSGGPRYF.

V gene TRBV25-1 combines with J gene TRBJ1-4; tentative D call: TRBD1 (6 bases). Trimming stripped 4 bases from V and 3 bases from J, with 12 bases between. Germline V gene lookup returns CDR1 MGHDK and CDR2 SYGVNS. The CDR3 spans 15 residues. CDR3 bases: TGTGCCAGCAGTGTAATGGGGGCGGCTAATGAAAAACTGTTTTTT. Protein: CASSVMGAANEKLFF.

This clone was picked up one time. The V call is TRBV27, the J call TRBJ2-5, with 10 bases identical to TRBD1. The end of the DNA fits TRBJ2-7 better, so the J call may be wrong. Germline-derived CDR1 and CDR2 are MNHEY and SMNVEV (reference sequence). CDR3 length: 13 residues. The CDR3 sequence is CATRTGGSYEQYF. CDR3 bases: TGTGCCACCAGGACAGGGGGGTCCTACGAGCAGTACTTC.